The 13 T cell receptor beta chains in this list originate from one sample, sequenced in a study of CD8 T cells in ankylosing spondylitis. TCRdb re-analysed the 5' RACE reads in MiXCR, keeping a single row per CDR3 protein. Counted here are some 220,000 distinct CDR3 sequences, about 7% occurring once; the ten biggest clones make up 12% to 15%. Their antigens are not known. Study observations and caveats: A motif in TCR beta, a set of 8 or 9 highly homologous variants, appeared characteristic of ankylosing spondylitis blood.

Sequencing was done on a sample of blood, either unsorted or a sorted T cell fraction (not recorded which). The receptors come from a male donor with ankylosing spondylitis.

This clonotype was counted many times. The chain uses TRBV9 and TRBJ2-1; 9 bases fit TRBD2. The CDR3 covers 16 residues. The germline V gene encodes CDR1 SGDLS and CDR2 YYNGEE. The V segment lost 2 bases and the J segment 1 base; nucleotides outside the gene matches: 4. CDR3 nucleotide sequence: TGTGCCAGCAGCGTTAGCGGGAGAGGGTCCTACAATGAGCAGTTCTTC. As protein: CASSVSGRGSYNEQFF.

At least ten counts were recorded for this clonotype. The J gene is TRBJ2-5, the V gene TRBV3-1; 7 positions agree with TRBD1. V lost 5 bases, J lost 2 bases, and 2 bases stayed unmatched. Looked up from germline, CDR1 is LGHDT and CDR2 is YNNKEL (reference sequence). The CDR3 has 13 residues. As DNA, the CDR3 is TGTGCCAGCAGCAAGACAGGGCAAGAGACCCAGTACTTC. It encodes CASSKTGQETQYF.

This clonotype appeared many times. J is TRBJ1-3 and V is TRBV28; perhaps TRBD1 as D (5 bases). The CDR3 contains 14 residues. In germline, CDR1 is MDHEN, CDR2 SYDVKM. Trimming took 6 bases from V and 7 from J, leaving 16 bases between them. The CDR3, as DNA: TGTGCCAGCAGCTGGGGACGCCGACCTAACACCATATATTTT. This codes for CASSWGRRPNTIYF. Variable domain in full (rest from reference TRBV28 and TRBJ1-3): DVKVTQSSRYLVKRTGEKVFLECVQDMDHENMFWYRQDPGLGLRLIYFSYDVKMKEKGDIPEGYSVSREKKERFSLILESASTNQTSMYLCASSWGRRPNTIYFGEGSWLTVV.

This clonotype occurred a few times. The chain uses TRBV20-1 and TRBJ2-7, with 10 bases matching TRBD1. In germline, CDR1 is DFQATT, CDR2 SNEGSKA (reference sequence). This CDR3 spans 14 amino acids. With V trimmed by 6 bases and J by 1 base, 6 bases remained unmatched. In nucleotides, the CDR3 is TGCAGTGCCGGAGGGACAGGGGATTCCTACGAGCAGTACTTC. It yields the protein CSAGGTGDSYEQYF.

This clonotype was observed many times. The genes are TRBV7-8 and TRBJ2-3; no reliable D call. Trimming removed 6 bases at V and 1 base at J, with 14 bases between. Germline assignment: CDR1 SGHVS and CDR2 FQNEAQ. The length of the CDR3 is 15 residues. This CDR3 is CASRPTISGTDTQYF. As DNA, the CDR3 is TGTGCCAGCAGACCCACAATCTCCGGCACAGATACGCAGTATTTT.

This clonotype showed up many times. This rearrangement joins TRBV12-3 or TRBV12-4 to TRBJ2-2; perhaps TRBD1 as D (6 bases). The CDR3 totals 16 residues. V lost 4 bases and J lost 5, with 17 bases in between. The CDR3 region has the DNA TGTGCCAGCAGTTATGTCCCGCAGGGGAAGACCGGGGAGCTGTTTTTT. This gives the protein CASSYVPQGKTGELFF.

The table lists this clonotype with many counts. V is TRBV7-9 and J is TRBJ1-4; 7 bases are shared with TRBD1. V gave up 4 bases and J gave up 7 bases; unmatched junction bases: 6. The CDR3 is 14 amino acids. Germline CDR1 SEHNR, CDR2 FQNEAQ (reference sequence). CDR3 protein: CASSYPGGLEKLFF. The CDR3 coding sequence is TGTGCCAGCAGCTATCCAGGGGGACTTGAAAAACTGTTTTTT.

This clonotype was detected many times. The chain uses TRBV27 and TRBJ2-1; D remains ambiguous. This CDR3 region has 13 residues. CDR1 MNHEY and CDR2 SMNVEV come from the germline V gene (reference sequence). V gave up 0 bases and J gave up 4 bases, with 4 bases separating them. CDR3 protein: CASSLSRYNEQFF. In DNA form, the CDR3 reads TGTGCCAGCAGTTTATCTCGTTACAATGAGCAGTTCTTC.

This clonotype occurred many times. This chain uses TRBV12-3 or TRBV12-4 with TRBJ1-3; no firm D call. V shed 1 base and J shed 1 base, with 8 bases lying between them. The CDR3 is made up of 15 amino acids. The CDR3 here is CASSLDPGSGNTIYF. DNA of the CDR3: TGTGCCAGCAGTTTAGACCCGGGTTCTGGAAACACCATATATTTT.

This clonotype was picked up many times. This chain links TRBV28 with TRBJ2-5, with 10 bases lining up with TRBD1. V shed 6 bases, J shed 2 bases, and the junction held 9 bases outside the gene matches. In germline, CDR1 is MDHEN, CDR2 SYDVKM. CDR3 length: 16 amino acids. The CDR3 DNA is TGTGCCAGCAGCGGCAGGGACAGGGGACAACAAGAGACCCAGTACTTC. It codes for CASSGRDRGQQETQYF.

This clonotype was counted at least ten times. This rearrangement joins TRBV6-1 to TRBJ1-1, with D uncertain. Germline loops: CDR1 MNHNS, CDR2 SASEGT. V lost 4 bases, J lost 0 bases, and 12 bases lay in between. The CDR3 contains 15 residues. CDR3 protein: CASSASRALNTEAFF. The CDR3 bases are TGTGCCAGCAGTGCCAGTAGGGCCTTGAACACTGAAGCTTTCTTT.

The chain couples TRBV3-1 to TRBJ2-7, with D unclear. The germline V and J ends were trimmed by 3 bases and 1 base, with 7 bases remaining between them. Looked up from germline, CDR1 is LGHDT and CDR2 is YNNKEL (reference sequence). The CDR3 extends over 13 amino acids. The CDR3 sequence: CASSQVSSYEQYF. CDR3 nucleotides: TGTGCCAGCAGCCAGGTTAGTTCCTACGAGCAGTACTTC.

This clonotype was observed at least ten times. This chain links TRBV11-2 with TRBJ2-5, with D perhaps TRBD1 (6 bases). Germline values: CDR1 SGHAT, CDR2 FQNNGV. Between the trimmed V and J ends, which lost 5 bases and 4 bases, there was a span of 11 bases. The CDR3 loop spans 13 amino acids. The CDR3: CASSVTGRETQYF. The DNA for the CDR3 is TGTGCCAGCAGCGTTACAGGGAGAGAGACCCAGTACTTC.